This T cell receptor beta chain appears in the sequencing data of a study of blood T cell repertoires in COVID-19. Turning to the study itself: Sites in the United States, Italy and Spain provided acute and convalescent COVID-19 samples. The analysed material was cDNA or gDNA that came from T cells, B-cell-depleted T cells, or PBMCs.

Original data processing: Reference gene primer amplification gave nucleated cell count estimates. Assay: immunoSEQ multiplex PCR; the TCRdb copy retains only in-frame clones and omits some. The V and J calls and clone size were taken over from that table, and D and trimming were inferred from the DNA. There are 150,000 to 200,000 clones in the sample; over 75% occur only once, and about 9.4% lies in the top ten. Recovery meant two consecutive negative NP/OP PCR tests, professional clearance, or resolved symptoms. V lost 6 bases and J lost 2; bases outside the gene matches: 5. The V gene's germline CDR1 is LNHDA and CDR2 SQIVND (reference sequence). The length of the CDR3 is 14 residues.

Source material: PBMCs or T cells enriched from blood (not recorded which). The rearrangement joins TRBV19 to TRBJ2-5; 8 nucleotides align to TRBD1. This TCR was recovered from a woman between 18 and 30 years old who had recovered from COVID-19. The CDR3, as DNA: TGTGCCAGTAGCCAAGGACAGGGACAAGAGACCCAGTACTTC. Amino acids: CASSQGQGQETQYF.